This T cell receptor (beta chain) was retrieved from a study of Graves' ophthalmopathy and Graves' hyperthyroidism. RNA transcripts were the template, and TCR beta CDR3 regions were amplified from them. Following a first-round RT-PCR that used HTBI primers, a second-round multiplex PCR was carried out. Using its own MiXCR run on the multiplex PCR reads, TCRdb lists one record per CDR3 protein. The sample holds hundreds of thousands of distinct CDR3 sequences; around a fifth are singletons and the top ten take around 6.5%. Study-wide results and limits: Blood also harbored most expanded thyroid clonotypes above 0.001 frequency. The model flagged ophthalmopathy progression at 70% to 71% sensitivity and 72% to 75% specificity.

CDR1 and CDR2 (germline): MNHEY, SVGEGT. V trimming: 6 bases; J trimming: 4 bases; junction bases outside the gene matches: 5. CDR3 length equals 14 residues. Among the hyperthyroidism patients, all were newly diagnosed, aged 18 to 65, with under 2 months' duration. Clinicians made diagnoses from clinical symptoms, serum thyroxine, TRAb, thyroid ultrasound and orbital computed tomography. The sample holds many counts of this clonotype. Its antigen is undetermined. The rearrangement joins TRBV6-2 or TRBV6-3 to TRBJ2-2; 7 nucleotides agree with TRBD1. Sequencing was performed on peripheral blood. This clonotype was sampled from a woman younger than 30 with stable Graves' hyperthyroidism. Some clones in this sample may be carry-over from other donors' samples. Here the CDR3 DNA reads TGTGCCAGCAGCCCTGGGACAGCCACCGGGGAGCTGTTTTTT. This gives the protein CASSPGTATGELFF.